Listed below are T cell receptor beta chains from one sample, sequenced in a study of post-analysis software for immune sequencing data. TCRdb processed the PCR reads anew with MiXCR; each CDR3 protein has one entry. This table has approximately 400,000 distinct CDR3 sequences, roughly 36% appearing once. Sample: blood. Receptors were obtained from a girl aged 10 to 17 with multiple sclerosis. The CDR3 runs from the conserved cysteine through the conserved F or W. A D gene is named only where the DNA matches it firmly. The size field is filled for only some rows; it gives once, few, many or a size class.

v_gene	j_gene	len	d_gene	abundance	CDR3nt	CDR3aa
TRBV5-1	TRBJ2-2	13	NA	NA	TGCGCCAGCAGCTCCGAATACCGCGGGGAGCTGTTTTTT	CASSSEYRGELFF
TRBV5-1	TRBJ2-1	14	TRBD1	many	TGCGCCAGCAACCCATCCGGGACAGGGCATGAGCAGTTCTTC	CASNPSGTGHEQFF
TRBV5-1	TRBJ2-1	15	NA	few	TGCGCCAGCAGCGAACTGACAGGCGCCTACAATGAGCAGTTCTTC	CASSELTGAYNEQFF
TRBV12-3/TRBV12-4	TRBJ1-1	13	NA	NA	TGTGCCAGCAGTTTGCTGCTGAACACTGAAGCTTTCTTT	CASSLLLNTEAFF
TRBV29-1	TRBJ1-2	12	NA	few	TGCAGCGTTGAAACAGGGACCTATGGCTACACCTTC	CSVETGTYGYTF
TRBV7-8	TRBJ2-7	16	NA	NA	TGTGCCAGCAGCTTAGCGGCCGGGACATGGACCTACGAGCAGTACTTC	CASSLAAGTWTYEQYF
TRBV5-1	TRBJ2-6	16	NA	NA	TGCGCCAGCAGCTTGTTGATCTCCTCTGGGGCCAACGTCCTGACTTTC	CASSLLISSGANVLTF
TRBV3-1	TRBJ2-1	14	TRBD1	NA	TGTGCCAGCAGCGACAGGGATATCTACAATGAACAGTTCTTC	CASSDRDIYNEQFF
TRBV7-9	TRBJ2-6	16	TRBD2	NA	TGTGCCAGCAGCTCCAGCGGGGCTAGTGGGGCCAACGTCCTGACTTTC	CASSSSGASGANVLTF
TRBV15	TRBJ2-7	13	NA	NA	TGTGCCACCAGCGGGACTCCCTTATACGAGCAGTACTTC	CATSGTPLYEQYF
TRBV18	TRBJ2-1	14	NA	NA	TGTGCCAGCTCCCATACGGAGTACTACAATGAGCAGTTCTTC	CASSHTEYYNEQFF
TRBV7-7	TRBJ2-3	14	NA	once	TGTGCTAGCAGCCCCAACCCGACCTCAGTTACGCAGTATTTT	CASSPNPTSVTQYF
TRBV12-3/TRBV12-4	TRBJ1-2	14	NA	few	TGTGCCAGCAGTTTTGACAGTAGTAACTATGGCTACACCTTC	CASSFDSSNYGYTF
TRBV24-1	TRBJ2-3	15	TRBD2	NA	TGTGCCACCGGGACGAGCGGGGGGGCCGCAGATACGCAGTATTTT	CATGTSGGAADTQYF
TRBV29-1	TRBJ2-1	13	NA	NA	TGCAGCGTTGAAAGTGGGGCTAGGGATGAGCAGTTCTTC	CSVESGARDEQFF